This T cell receptor (beta chain) was recorded in a study of cytomegalovirus exposure and HLA in healthy donors. Study as a whole: The same platform was used for the roughly 130 validation repertoires and the 650 to 800 first-cohort repertoires, a later analysis reported.

Study results and caveats: High sensitivity and specificity were reportedly achieved when the classifier diagnosed cytomegalovirus status. The authors enumerated 150 to 200 TCR beta chains as linked to cytomegalovirus. Usually a TCR sequence was rare, but some public TCRs were found in many donors.

As regards this clone: Its cognate antigen is unknown.

Germline V gene data show CDR1 as SGHTA and CDR2 as FQGNSA. This CDR3 comprises 17 residues. Unmatched junction bases numbered 8, after V lost 6 bases and J lost 1 base. The data were produced by immunoSEQ multiplex PCR, yet TCRdb's version contains in-frame clones alone and is incomplete. The sample has 200,000 to 250,000 clones; roughly 84% are singletons. The sample consisted of PBMCs. This TCR was sampled from a man between 18 and 29 years old in good health and CMV-seropositive. The rearrangement joins TRBV7-2 to TRBJ1-5; 11 nucleotides agree with TRBD1. The CDR3 loop reads CASSSGQGASSNQPQHF. The DNA for the CDR3 is TGTGCCAGCAGTTCCGGACAGGGGGCGTCGAGCAATCAGCCCCAGCATTTT.